These 10 T cell receptor beta chains originate from one sample sequenced in a study of technical replicates of blood from a few donors. Generated by immunoSEQ multiplex PCR, the TCRdb table keeps only in-frame clones and is missing some. Here the sample spans roughly 76,000 clones, more than 85% being singletons. Sequencing input: T cells isolated from PBMCs. The source of these receptors is a human donor in good health. Some clones in this sample may be carry-over from other donors' samples.

This rearrangement joins TRBV11-2 to TRBJ1-2; TRBD1 is a possible D gene (6 bases). V was clipped by 4 bases and J by 4 bases, with 16 bases between them. The V gene's germline CDR1 is SGHAT and CDR2 FQNNGV. The length of the CDR3 is 15 residues. CDR3 sequence (DNA): TGTGCCAGCAGCTGGGGTGGACAGTCGGTCTATGGCTACACCTTC. Translated, it gives CASSWGGQSVYGYTF.

The chain uses TRBV15 and TRBJ2-7, with D possibly being TRBD2 (6 bases). V was cut by 3 bases and J by 0 bases, with 12 bases left in between. The CDR3 length is 15 residues. Germline lookup yields CDR1 LNHNV and CDR2 YYDKDF (reference sequence). The CDR3 DNA reads as TGTGCCACCAGCAGCACGGGACTGAGCTCCTACGAGCAGTACTTC. As protein: CATSSTGLSSYEQYF.

The chain joins TRBV6-6 to TRBJ1-5; a weak D match, TRBD1 (5 bases). Trimming removed 0 bases from V and 5 bases from J, with 5 bases in between. Germline V gives CDR1 MNHNY, CDR2 SVGAGI (reference sequence). The CDR3 consists of 13 residues. The DNA of the CDR3 is TGTGCCAGCAGTTACTCGACAGATCAGCCCCAGCATTTT. It encodes CASSYSTDQPQHF.

The chain links TRBV13 to TRBJ2-7, with 8 bases matching TRBD2. J gave up 4 bases and V 0 bases, and 5 bases lay outside the gene matches. CDR1 is PRHDT, CDR2 FYEKMQ, per germline (reference sequence). The CDR3 runs to 15 residues. The CDR3 spells CASSLGAGEGYEQYF. The CDR3 DNA follows: TGTGCCAGCAGCTTAGGAGCGGGAGAGGGGTACGAGCAGTACTTC.

This clone was observed once. The chain combines TRBV7-2 with TRBJ1-5; no clear D gene. The length of the CDR3 is 12 residues. V was cut by 6 bases and J by 3 bases, with 6 bases left in between. Germline V lookup: CDR1 SGHTA, CDR2 FQGNSA. CDR3 nucleotides: TGTGCCAGCAGTCAAAACAATCAGCCCCAGCATTTT. It codes for CASSQNNQPQHF.

The V and J genes are TRBV28 and TRBJ1-5, with 9 bases fitting TRBD1. The CDR3 length is 16 residues. Germline lookup yields CDR1 MDHEN and CDR2 SYDVKM. Trimming took 3 bases from V and 7 from J; bases not matched to a gene: 10. CDR3 in amino acids: CASSLTDRGGQQPQHF. The CDR3, as DNA: TGTGCCAGCAGTTTGACGGACAGGGGCGGGCAACAGCCCCAGCATTTT.

This chain connects TRBV10-2 to TRBJ2-7; TRBD2 agrees at 10 bases. Germline V gene sequence: CDR1 WSHSY, CDR2 SAAADI. CDR3 length: 15 amino acids. The V segment lost 2 bases and the J segment 2 bases; nucleotides outside the gene matches: 3. The CDR3 loop reads CASSEVLAGAYEQYF. Here the CDR3 DNA reads TGCGCCAGCAGTGAGGTCCTAGCGGGAGCCTACGAGCAGTACTTC.

The V and J genes are TRBV15 and TRBJ2-5; TRBD2 is a possible D gene (6 bases). The V end lost 3 bases, the J end lost 1 base, and 15 bases lay between the germline ends. Germline V lookup: CDR1 LNHNV, CDR2 YYDKDF (reference sequence). The CDR3 totals 16 residues. CDR3 in DNA: TGTGCCACCAGCAGTGCCCAGCCGGGAGCCCAAGAGACCCAGTACTTC. Its translation is CATSSAQPGAQETQYF.

This chain joins TRBV6-5 and TRBJ1-5; a possible D gene is TRBD1 (6 bases). The CDR3 consists of 16 residues. The germline V gene encodes CDR1 MNHEY and CDR2 SVGAGI. The germline V and J ends were trimmed by 4 bases and 0 bases, with 13 bases remaining between them. The CDR3 sequence: CASSSGDLYSNQPQHF. CDR3 nucleotide sequence: TGTGCCAGCAGTTCAGGGGATTTGTATAGCAATCAGCCCCAGCATTTT.

The chain has TRBV6-1 and TRBJ2-3; D perhaps matches TRBD1 (6 bases). CDR1 MNHNS and CDR2 SASEGT come from the germline V gene. The CDR3 consists of 15 residues. Trimming left V 2 bases short and J 1 base short, with 10 bases between. DNA of the CDR3: TGTGCCAGCAGTGAACCGGCAGGGGGCACAGATACGCAGTATTTT. The encoded protein is CASSEPAGGTDTQYF.